These T cell receptor beta chains were read from a single sample in a study of tumor-infiltrating lymphocytes in localized non-small cell lung cancer. Sequenced by immunoSEQ multiplex PCR; TCRdb stores in-frame clones only, minus some. The sample consists of approximately 17,000 clones, roughly 73% of them appearing once. Material for sequencing was lung tumor tissue. The receptors originated from a human donor with non-small cell lung cancer. The CDR3 runs from the conserved cysteine through the conserved F or W. D genes are given only for firm matches. Size is omitted from some rows. Given values are once, few, many or a class for expanded clones.

>NA|NA|TRBV2|TRBJ2-7
TGTGCCAGCAACCAGTATTCTTACGAGCAGTACTTC
CASNQYSYEQYF
>TRBD2|once|TRBV29-1|TRBJ2-3
TGCAGCGTTGAGGGGGCTAGCGGGAAGACAGATACGCAGTATTTT
CSVEGASGKTDTQYF
>NA|NA|TRBV4-1|TRBJ1-5
TGCGCCAGCAGCCAAGATACGGGGTCCAATCAGCCCCAGCATTTT
CASSQDTGSNQPQHF
>TRBD1|NA|TRBV7-9|TRBJ1-1
TGTGCCAGCACCAGGGGGGAGGGCACTGAAGCTTTCTTT
CASTRGEGTEAFF
>NA|NA|TRBV12-1|TRBJ2-7
TGTGCCAGCAGCTTGTTTGATGGGGGGACCACCTACGAGCAGTACTTC
CASSLFDGGTTYEQYF
>TRBD2|NA|TRBV28|TRBJ2-3
TGTGCCAGCAGTTTAGTGCTCTGGGGGACTAGCGGCACAGATACGCAGTATTTT
CASSLVLWGTSGTDTQYF
>NA|once|TRBV9|TRBJ2-1
TGTGCCAGCAGCGGCGGACGTCCCTGGGGGGATGAGCAGTTCTTC
CASSGGRPWGDEQFF
>NA|NA|TRBV9|TRBJ2-1
TGTGCCAGCAGCGTAGAGGGCTACAATGAGCAGTTCTTC
CASSVEGYNEQFF
>TRBD2|once|TRBV18|TRBJ2-2
TGTGCCAGCTCCGCTGGTAGCGGGATCGCCGGGGAGCTGTTTTTT
CASSAGSGIAGELFF
>NA|NA|TRBV30|TRBJ1-6
TGTGCCTGGAGGGGGAGCTCCTATAATTCACCCCTCCACTTT
CAWRGSSYNSPLHF
>TRBD1|NA|TRBV7-8|TRBJ1-2
TGTGCCAGCAGCTTAGACCCGGGACAGGTGCGAGGCTACACCTTC
CASSLDPGQVRGYTF
>NA|NA|TRBV5-1|TRBJ2-3
TGCGCCAGCAGCTATAGCACAGATACGCAGTATTTT
CASSYSTDTQYF
>NA|NA|TRBV6-4|TRBJ2-3
TGTGCCAGCAGTGACTCTGAGGTACCTAGCGCGCCAGATACGCAGTATTTT
CASSDSEVPSAPDTQYF
>NA|NA|TRBV2|TRBJ1-3
TGTGCCAGCAGTGGGGACTTCGGAAACACCATATATTTT
CASSGDFGNTIYF
>NA|NA|TRBV13|TRBJ1-1
TGTGCCAGCACCCTGCCTAGGGCACTGGGGTTTCGGAACACTGAAGCTTTCTTT
CASTLPRALGFRNTEAFF
>TRBD2|NA|TRBV4-2|TRBJ2-2
TGTGCCAGCAGCCAAGGTCCTGCTAGCGGGGGCACCGGGGAGCTGTTTTTT
CASSQGPASGGTGELFF
>NA|NA|TRBV28|TRBJ2-5
TGTGCCAGCAGTCGGGAGACCCAGTACTTC
CASSRETQYF
>NA|NA|TRBV6-7|TRBJ1-2
TGTGCCAGCAGTACCCGGACCCCCACTAACTATGGCTACACCTTC
CASSTRTPTNYGYTF
>NA|NA|TRBV6-1|TRBJ2-1
TGTGCCAGCAATGAGGTAGGAGGTGGCCAGTTCTTC
CASNEVGGGQFF
>TRBD2|NA|TRBV4-2|TRBJ2-6
TGTGCCAGCAGCAGCGGGGGGGCAGGCTCTGGGGCCAACGTCCTGACTTTC
CASSSGGAGSGANVLTF
>NA|NA|TRBV5-1|TRBJ1-2
TGCGCCAGCAGCCCATATAATTTCCTTGTGGGGAGCGATGGCTACACCTTC
CASSPYNFLVGSDGYTF
>TRBD2|NA|TRBV5-1|TRBJ2-1
TGCGCCAGCAGCAGGGGACTAGCGGGATCGAGGGACAATGAGCAGTTCTTC
CASSRGLAGSRDNEQFF
>TRBD2|NA|TRBV11-2|TRBJ2-1
TGTGCCAGCAGGGGCTTAGCGGGGCGGCACAATGAGCAGTTCTTC
CASRGLAGRHNEQFF
>NA|NA|TRBV19|TRBJ2-1
TGTGCCAGTAATGAGGGGCTATCCTACAATGAGCAGTTCTTC
CASNEGLSYNEQFF
>NA|once|TRBV5-8|TRBJ2-7
TGTGCCAGCAGCCTCCCACGGAGGAGGCGGGACGAGCAGTACTTC
CASSLPRRRRDEQYF
>NA|few|TRBV6-1|TRBJ1-2
TGTGCCAGCAGGGACAGTCACTATGGCTACACCTTC
CASRDSHYGYTF
>NA|NA|TRBV4-1|TRBJ2-2
TGCGCCAGCTCCTACGGAGAGAACACCGGGGAGCTGTTTTTT
CASSYGENTGELFF
>NA|NA|TRBV21-1|TRBJ2-3
TGTGCCAGCAGCAGGGGGACTAGCGGGGTGGGGCCAGATACGCAGTATTTT
CASSRGTSGVGPDTQYF
>TRBD1|NA|TRBV7-8|TRBJ2-7
TGTGCCAGCAGCCAAGACAGGGGAGAAATAGACGAGCAGTACTTC
CASSQDRGEIDEQYF
>TRBD2|few|TRBV7-9|TRBJ2-7
TGTGCCAGCAGCTCAAGCACCGGGACTAGCGGGTTCGAGCAGTACTTC
CASSSSTGTSGFEQYF
>NA|few|TRBV30|TRBJ2-4
TGTGCCTGGAGTGTACGGGCGGTAGCCAAAAACATTCAGTACTTC
CAWSVRAVAKNIQYF
>NA|once|TRBV9|TRBJ2-3
TGTGCCAGCAGCGTCGGGGGCTTCACAGATACGCAGTATTTT
CASSVGGFTDTQYF
>NA|once|TRBV9|TRBJ2-5
TGTGCCAGCAGCGTAAGTCCTCAAGAGACCCAGTACTTC
CASSVSPQETQYF
>TRBD1|NA|TRBV27|TRBJ2-7
TGTGCCAGCAGTTTATTGGACAGGGCCAACGAGCAGTACTTC
CASSLLDRANEQYF
>NA|NA|TRBV9|TRBJ1-1
TGTGCCAGCGGGTCGACGGGGCAGACGAACACTGAAGCTTTCTTT
CASGSTGQTNTEAFF
>NA|NA|TRBV6-5|TRBJ1-2
TGTGCCAGCAGTTCGTCCCGTGGGGGGGCCTTTGGCTACACCTTC
CASSSSRGGAFGYTF
>TRBD2|NA|TRBV5-1|TRBJ2-1
TGCGCCAGCAGCTTGGCCCCCGGGGGGTACAATGAGCAGTTCTTC
CASSLAPGGYNEQFF
>TRBD1|once|TRBV7-8|TRBJ2-2
TGTGCCAGCAGCCCCCCGGGACAGGGTGGGACCGGGGAGCTGTTTTTT
CASSPPGQGGTGELFF
>NA|few|TRBV5-5|TRBJ1-5
TGTGCCAGCAGCTTGGCACTGATGAGCAATCAGCCCCAGCATTTT
CASSLALMSNQPQHF
>NA|few|TRBV6-6|TRBJ1-1
TGTGCCAGCAGTTATGCACGACAGACCATGAACACTGAAGCTTTCTTT
CASSYARQTMNTEAFF
>TRBD1|NA|TRBV5-1|TRBJ2-1
TGCGCCAGCGATACAAAACGGGACAGCCGATCCTACAATGAGCAGTTCTTC
CASDTKRDSRSYNEQFF
>NA|NA|TRBV9|TRBJ1-2
TGTGCCAGCAGCCCCCGCGATACATCGAGGGTCTATGGCTACACCTTC
CASSPRDTSRVYGYTF
>TRBD2|NA|TRBV5-1|TRBJ2-7
TGCGCCAGCAAGTTGGGTTCGGCGGGAGGGCCCGGCGAGCAGTACTTC
CASKLGSAGGPGEQYF
>NA|medium-sized|TRBV6-6|TRBJ1-5
TGTGCCAGCCACTTAGGAGGGGCTTATCAGCCCCAGCATTTT
CASHLGGAYQPQHF
>TRBD2|NA|TRBV7-9|TRBJ2-3
TGTGCCATTAGCGGGGGGACATCGCAGTATTTT
CAISGGTSQYF
>TRBD1|NA|TRBV6-5|TRBJ1-6
TGTGCCAGCAGTCCCCAGGGGGCTTTCAATTCACCCCTCCACTTT
CASSPQGAFNSPLHF
>NA|NA|TRBV4-2|TRBJ1-5
TGTGCCAGCAGCCAAGATAGTCGACAGGGCAATCAGCCCCAGCATTTT
CASSQDSRQGNQPQHF
>NA|NA|TRBV28|TRBJ2-3
TGTGCCAGCAGTTTGGCAGATACGCAGTATTTT
CASSLADTQYF
>NA|NA|TRBV28|TRBJ2-5
TGTGCCAGCAGCCCTCTCAAGATATACCAAGAGACCCAGTACTTC
CASSPLKIYQETQYF
>TRBD2|NA|TRBV11-2|TRBJ2-5
TGTGCCAGCAGTTTGGGACTAGCGGGGGGACAAGAGACCCAGTACTTC
CASSLGLAGGQETQYF
>TRBD2|NA|TRBV7-3|TRBJ2-2
TGTGCCAGCAGCGCCAGTAGCGGGGGGGCCGGCGGGGAGCTGTTTTTT
CASSASSGGAGGELFF
>NA|once|TRBV9|TRBJ2-7
TGTGCCAGCAGCCAAGGGGCTAGCGAAGCCTACGAGCAGTACTTC
CASSQGASEAYEQYF
>NA|NA|TRBV30|TRBJ1-5
TGTGCCTGGAGTGTACATAGCAATCAGCCCCAGCATTTT
CAWSVHSNQPQHF
>NA|NA|TRBV9|TRBJ2-1
TGTGCCAGCAGCGTAGACGACCACCTCTCCTACAATGAGCAGTTCTTC
CASSVDDHLSYNEQFF
>TRBD1|NA|TRBV6-6|TRBJ2-7
TGTGCCAGCTACGGACAGGGGGTGGACGAGCAGTACTTC
CASYGQGVDEQYF
>NA|NA|TRBV29-1|TRBJ1-1
TGCAGCGCCTTCAGAGGGGACACTGAAGCTTTCTTT
CSAFRGDTEAFF